This entry lists 29 T cell receptor beta chains sequenced from one sample in a study of T cell responses to AZD1222 COVID-19 vaccine. Clones were read by immunoSEQ multiplex PCR, and TCRdb kept only the in-frame ones, dropping some. Here the sample spans 95,000 to 150,000 clones, roughly nine tenths being singletons. Sequenced here: peripheral blood, sampled on day 0 of AZD1222 vaccination. These receptor sequences come from an adult in good health.

The chain is built from TRBV7-9 and TRBJ1-1; D not resolved. The CDR3 spans 12 residues. The germline V and J ends were trimmed by 4 bases and 6 bases, with 9 bases remaining between them. CDR1 SEHNR and CDR2 FQNEAQ come from the germline V gene (reference sequence). The chain's CDR3 is CASSSLTSEAFF. For the CDR3, the DNA is TGTGCCAGCAGCTCTCTTACGTCTGAAGCTTTCTTT.

The chain couples TRBV3-1 (or the pseudogene TRBV3-2) to TRBJ2-1; D unclear. This CDR3 is built from 13 residues. The ends were cut back, 0 bases at V and 6 bases at J, with 6 bases in the middle. CDR1 is LGHDT, CDR2 YNNKEL, per germline (reference sequence). The CDR3 loop reads CASSQDWANEQFF. CDR3 nucleotides: TGTGCCAGCAGCCAAGATTGGGCCAATGAGCAGTTCTTC.

The rearrangement joins TRBV7-9 to TRBJ1-4; D remains ambiguous. The CDR3 covers 15 residues. The ends were cut back, 2 bases at V and 8 bases at J, with 15 bases in the middle. CDR1 and CDR2 from the germline V gene are SEHNR and FQNEAQ (reference sequence). CDR3 bases: TGTGCCAGCAGCTTAAGGACCGCGTCGTTAGAAAAACTGTTTTTT. Protein: CASSLRTASLEKLFF.

V is TRBV3-1 (or the pseudogene TRBV3-2) and J is TRBJ2-1; 7 bases match TRBD2. The CDR3 contains 17 residues. Per the germline V gene, CDR1 is LGHDT and CDR2 is YNNKEL (reference sequence). V dropped 0 bases and J dropped 4; count of bases not matched to a gene: 9. This chain's CDR3 is CASSQDLWLAAYNEQFF. The CDR3 DNA is TGTGCCAGCAGCCAAGATCTGTGGCTAGCGGCTTACAATGAGCAGTTCTTC.

V gene TRBV10-3 combines with J gene TRBJ2-1; 8 bases agree with TRBD1. V gave up 5 bases and J gave up 6 bases; unmatched junction bases: 3. CDR3 length equals 13 residues. Per germline, CDR1 ENHRY and CDR2 SYGVKD. The CDR3 sequence: CAISSTGANEQFF. The CDR3 DNA reads TGTGCCATCAGTTCGACAGGGGCCAATGAGCAGTTCTTC.

This clone was observed a single time. The chain links TRBV19 to TRBJ1-1; D gene ambiguous. Germline V gene lookup returns CDR1 LNHDA and CDR2 SQIVND (reference sequence). Trimming removed 2 bases at V and 6 bases at J, with 22 bases between. The CDR3 totals 17 residues. CDR3 protein: CASSITWEVESVSEAFF. Written as DNA, the CDR3 is TGTGCCAGTAGTATAACATGGGAGGTAGAGTCGGTCTCTGAAGCTTTCTTT.

The V gene is TRBV5-1, the J gene TRBJ2-1, with D perhaps TRBD1 or TRBD2 (6 bases each). Germline CDR1 and CDR2: SGHRS and YFSETQ. V lost 7 bases, J lost 0 bases, and 14 bases lay in between. This CDR3 spans 15 amino acids. CDR3 coding DNA: TGCGCCAGCTCCTCCGGGGGCCGCTCCTACAATGAGCAGTTCTTC. The encoded protein is CASSSGGRSYNEQFF.

The chain is built from TRBV6-6 and TRBJ1-1, with 9 bases that match TRBD1. The germline V gene has CDR1 MNHNY and CDR2 SVGAGI (reference sequence). The CDR3 spans 16 residues. V dropped 0 bases and J dropped 4; count of bases not matched to a gene: 6. CDR3 bases: TGTGCCAGCAGTTACTCGACAGGGGGGCCTTTCACTGAAGCTTTCTTT. This gives the protein CASSYSTGGPFTEAFF.

The gene calls are TRBV18 and TRBJ1-1; D call uncertain. Germline V CDR1 and CDR2: KGHSH, LQKENI. Trimming removed 4 bases at V and 2 bases at J, with 14 bases between. This CDR3 has 15 residues. The CDR3 DNA sequence: TGTGCCAGCTCACTTGAGGAGCTGCCTAACACTGAAGCTTTCTTT. It specifies CASSLEELPNTEAFF. Combining the CDR3 with reference TRBV18 and TRBJ1-1 gives the whole variable domain NAGVMQNPRHLVRRRGQEARLRCSPMKGHSHVYWYRQLPEEGLKFMVYLQKENIIDESGMPKERFSAEFPKEGPSILRIQQVVRGDSAAYFCASSLEELPNTEAFFGQGTRLTVV.

The chain recombines TRBV5-1 with TRBJ1-1; D might be TRBD1 (5 bases). The CDR3 runs 14 residues. V gave up 5 bases and J gave up 0 bases, with 11 bases separating them. CDR1 and CDR2 from the germline V gene are SGHRS and YFSETQ. The CDR3 reads CASRNRLMNTEAFF. The CDR3 nucleotides are TGCGCCAGCAGAAACAGGCTCATGAACACTGAAGCTTTCTTT.

The DNA for the CDR3 is TGTGCCAGCAAAGGGGAGATGGGGAATGAGCAGTTCTTC. Translation gives CASKGEMGNEQFF. This chain connects TRBV28 to TRBJ2-1, with D perhaps matching TRBD1 or TRBD2 (5 bases each). The V gene's germline CDR1 is MDHEN and CDR2 SYDVKM. The CDR3 loop spans 13 amino acids. V was cut by 7 bases and J by 7 bases, with 14 bases left in between.

The rearrangement links TRBV7-9 to TRBJ2-2; 8 nucleotides line up with TRBD2. Losses at the gene ends were 11 bases for V and 2 bases for J; bases not matched to a gene: 7. The V gene's germline CDR1 is SEHNR and CDR2 FQNEAQ (reference sequence). The CDR3 length is 14 residues. The CDR3, as DNA: TGTGCCCAGGAGCGGGAGAGAAACACCGGGGAGCTGTTTTTT. It specifies CAQERERNTGELFF. Filled out from reference TRBV7-9 and TRBJ2-2, the complete variable domain reads DTGVSQNPRHKITKRGQNVTFRCDPISEHNRLYWYRQTLGQGPEFLTYFQNEAQLEKSRLLSDRFSAERPKGSFSTLEIQRTEQGDSAMYLCAQERERNTGELFFGEGSRLTVL.

This chain connects TRBV3-1 (or the pseudogene TRBV3-2) to TRBJ1-5; 11 bases agree with TRBD1. This CDR3 comprises 19 residues. Germline lookup yields CDR1 LGHDT and CDR2 YNNKEL (reference sequence). V was clipped by 0 bases and J by 2 bases; unmatched bases: 9. The CDR3 coding sequence is TGTGCCAGCAGCCAAGAGGCGGGGACAGGGGGTCCGGGCAATCAGCCCCAGCATTTT. Residues: CASSQEAGTGGPGNQPQHF.

The rearrangement links TRBV7-9 to TRBJ1-1; a possible D gene is TRBD1 (6 bases). This CDR3 region has 15 residues. Germline lookup yields CDR1 SEHNR and CDR2 FQNEAQ (reference sequence). V was clipped by 3 bases and J by 2 bases, with 13 bases between them. The CDR3: CASSLGHRDNTEAFF. CDR3 bases: TGTGCCAGCAGCTTGGGACACCGAGATAACACTGAAGCTTTCTTT.

The V gene is TRBV2, the J gene TRBJ2-3; D uncertain. Germline values: CDR1 SNHLY, CDR2 FYNNEI. The CDR3 runs 14 residues. V lost 0 bases to trimming and J lost 6 bases, with 10 bases between them. CDR3 sequence reads: CASSEAGTLDTQYF. CDR3 in DNA: TGTGCCAGCAGTGAAGCGGGAACTTTGGATACGCAGTATTTT.

The rearrangement uses TRBV14 and TRBJ2-5; D is undetermined. V was clipped by 8 bases and J by 5 bases, with 12 bases between them. The CDR3 sequence is 12 residues long. Germline V lookup: CDR1 SGHDN, CDR2 FVKESK. CDR3: CASAGPRETQYF. The CDR3 coding sequence is TGTGCCAGCGCCGGGCCGAGGGAGACCCAGTACTTC.

The chain has TRBV11-2 and TRBJ2-7, with D maybe TRBD2 (5 bases). This CDR3 contains 14 residues. CDR1 and CDR2 from the germline V gene are SGHAT and FQNNGV. V was shortened by 6 bases and J by 3 bases, with 15 bases between the two germline ends. CDR3 sequence: CASSFPGLIYEQYF. Here the CDR3 DNA reads TGTGCCAGCAGTTTTCCGGGGTTGATCTACGAGCAGTACTTC. Full variable domain (outside the CDR3, taken from reference TRBV11-2 and TRBJ2-7): EAGVAQSPRYKIIEKRQSVAFWCNPISGHATLYWYQQILGQGPKLLIQFQNNGVVDDSQLPKDRFSAERLKGVDSTLKIQPAKLEDSAVYLCASSFPGLIYEQYFGPGTRLTVT.

This clone occurred once. V and J are TRBV6-5 and TRBJ1-3; no reliable D call. The CDR3 is 16 amino acids. Trimming took 0 bases from V and 2 from J, leaving 11 bases between them. Per germline, CDR1 MNHEY and CDR2 SVGAGI. The CDR3 spells CASSYSVQPAGNTIYF. CDR3 nucleotide sequence: TGTGCCAGCAGTTACTCGGTACAGCCGGCTGGAAACACCATATATTTT.

The V and J genes are TRBV2 and TRBJ2-2; TRBD2 agrees at 8 bases. Germline trimming cut 6 bases from V and 4 bases from J; bases unmatched to any gene: 4. Germline loops: CDR1 SNHLY, CDR2 FYNNEI. This CDR3 is 14 amino acids long. The CDR3 DNA follows: TGTGCCAGCAGGGACCGGGAGGGCACCGGGGAGCTGTTTTTT. Translation gives CASRDREGTGELFF.

The chain has TRBV10-3 and TRBJ2-1, with 13 bases that match TRBD2. The ends lost 3 bases at V and 6 bases at J; junction bases unmatched: 2. The CDR3 is 15 amino acids. Germline lookup yields CDR1 ENHRY and CDR2 SYGVKD. The chain's CDR3 is CAISDGLAGANEQFF. Here the CDR3 DNA reads TGTGCCATCAGTGACGGACTAGCGGGAGCCAATGAGCAGTTCTTC.

The chain recombines TRBV10-3 with TRBJ2-7; D remains ambiguous. CDR1 and CDR2 from the germline V gene are ENHRY and SYGVKD. The CDR3 spans 12 residues. With 2 bases removed from V and 3 bases from J, the gap between germline ends came to 5 bases. In DNA, the CDR3 is TGTGCCATCAGTGAGAGGCTCTACGAGCAGTACGTC. Protein product: CAISERLYEQYV.

This chain connects TRBV24-1 to TRBJ1-5; a weak D match, TRBD1 (5 bases). V was pared by 4 bases and J by 0 bases, with 12 bases between. Looked up from germline, CDR1 is KGHDR and CDR2 is SFDVKD. CDR3 length: 16 amino acids. The CDR3: CATSDRQSYSNQPQHF. The CDR3 bases are TGTGCCACCAGTGACCGACAGAGCTATAGCAATCAGCCCCAGCATTTT.

The chain couples TRBV9 to TRBJ2-1, with a possible D match to TRBD2 (6 bases). The CDR3 is 15 amino acids. Germline V gene lookup returns CDR1 SGDLS and CDR2 YYNGEE. The V gene lost 1 base and the J gene lost 6 bases, with 14 bases spanning the gap. Written as DNA, the CDR3 is TGTGCCAGCAGCGTATCCGGGACTGGTCTCAATGAGCAGTTCTTC. Translation gives CASSVSGTGLNEQFF.

V usage is TRBV6-5 and J usage is TRBJ1-3; D unresolved. The CDR3 runs 13 residues. The ends were cut back, 5 bases at V and 4 bases at J, with 9 bases in the middle. Germline V gene sequence: CDR1 MNHEY, CDR2 SVGAGI. As DNA, the CDR3 is TGTGCCAGCAGTCGCTTTCAGGGAAACACCATATATTTT. This codes for CASSRFQGNTIYF.

V usage is TRBV2 and J usage is TRBJ1-5; no clear D gene. The V end lost 2 bases, the J end lost 5 bases, and 10 bases lay between the germline ends. This CDR3 has 14 residues. The germline V gene encodes CDR1 SNHLY and CDR2 FYNNEI. CDR3 nucleotides: TGTGCCAGCAGTGAATTGTTCAAGTATCAGCCCCAGCATTTT. It yields the protein CASSELFKYQPQHF. The full variable domain, completed using reference TRBV2 and TRBJ1-5, is EPEVTQTPSHQVTQMGQEVILRCVPISNHLYFYWYRQILGQKVEFLVSFYNNEISEKSEIFDDQFSVERPDGSNFTLKIRSTKLEDSAMYFCASSELFKYQPQHFGDGTRLSIL.

The chain uses TRBV30 and TRBJ2-6; D unclear. Looked up from germline, CDR1 is GTSNPN and CDR2 is SVGIG (reference sequence). Trimming cost V 4 bases and J 0 bases, with 7 bases left between them. The CDR3 covers 14 residues. The CDR3 is CAWNIDSGANVLTF. CDR3 DNA sequence: TGTGCCTGGAATATAGACTCTGGGGCCAACGTCCTGACTTTC.

The chain recombines TRBV3-1 (or the pseudogene TRBV3-2) with TRBJ2-2; D is ambiguous. Germline loops: CDR1 LGHDT, CDR2 YNNKEL (reference sequence). The CDR3 is 13 amino acids. Between the trimmed V and J ends, which lost 3 bases and 3 bases, there was a span of 5 bases. CDR3 DNA sequence: TGTGCCAGCAGCCATACTGACACCGGGGAGCTGTTTTTT. Its protein product is CASSHTDTGELFF.

This chain links TRBV21-1 with TRBJ2-7; the table's D call TRBD2 went unverified against the DNA. TRBV21-1 is shown as a pseudogene. CDR3 length: 17 residues. CDR3: CASNVKNRDFCSYEQYV. The CDR3 nucleotides read TGTGCCAGCAACGTAAAAAACCGGGACTTTTGCTCCTACGAGCAGTACGTC.

This chain uses TRBV30 with TRBJ1-2, with D perhaps matching TRBD1 (5 bases). Trimming removed 1 base at V and 4 bases at J, with 13 bases between. Germline-derived CDR1 and CDR2 are GTSNPN and SVGIG (reference sequence). The CDR3 contains 14 residues. CDR3 in DNA: TGTGCCTGGAGTGGACAGTCGGAAAGCTATGGCTACACCTTC. It codes for CAWSGQSESYGYTF.